This T cell receptor beta chain was sequenced in a study of CD8 T cells in ankylosing spondylitis. Study outcomes and limitations: Typical of ankylosing spondylitis blood, it appeared, was a TCR beta motif of eight highly homologous variants.

This clonotype came up a few times. Antigen unknown. At one of its ends the junction is not consistent with the germline gene, which may arise from a read error. TCRdb reprocessed the 5' RACE reads via MiXCR and lists one record per CDR3 protein. The table shows 670,000 or so distinct CDR3 sequences, with over 15% occurring only once. The source is a male donor with ankylosing spondylitis. The sequenced sample consisted of blood, either unsorted or a sorted T cell fraction (not recorded which).

For the CDR3, the DNA is TGTGCCAGCAGTGTAGCAGGGGGCTATCAGCCCCAGCATTTT. Protein sequence: CASSVAGGYQPQHF. The genes are TRBV12-3 or TRBV12-4 and TRBJ1-5; TRBD1 agrees at 8 bases. CDR3 length: 14 amino acids.